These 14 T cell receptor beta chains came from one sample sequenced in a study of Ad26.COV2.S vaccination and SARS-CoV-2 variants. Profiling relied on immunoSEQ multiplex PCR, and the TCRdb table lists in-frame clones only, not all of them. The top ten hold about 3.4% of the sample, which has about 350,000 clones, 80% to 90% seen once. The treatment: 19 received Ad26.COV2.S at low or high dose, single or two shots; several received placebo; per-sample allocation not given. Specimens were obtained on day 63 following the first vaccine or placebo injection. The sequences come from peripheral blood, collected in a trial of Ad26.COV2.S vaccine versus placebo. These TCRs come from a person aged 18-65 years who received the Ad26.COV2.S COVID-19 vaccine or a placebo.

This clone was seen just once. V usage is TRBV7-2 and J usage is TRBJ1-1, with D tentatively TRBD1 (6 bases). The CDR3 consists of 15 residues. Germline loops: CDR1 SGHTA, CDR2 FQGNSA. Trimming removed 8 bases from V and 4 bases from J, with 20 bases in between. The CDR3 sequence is CASSRQGPRGTEAFF. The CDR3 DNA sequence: TGTGCCAGCTCGAGGCAGGGGCCGCGGGGCACTGAAGCTTTCTTT.

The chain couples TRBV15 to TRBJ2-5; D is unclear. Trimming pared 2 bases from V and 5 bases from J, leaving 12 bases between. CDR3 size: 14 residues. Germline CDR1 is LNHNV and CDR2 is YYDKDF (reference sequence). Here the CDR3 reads CATSRNRDWETQYF. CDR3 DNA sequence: TGTGCCACCAGCAGAAATAGGGATTGGGAGACCCAGTACTTC.

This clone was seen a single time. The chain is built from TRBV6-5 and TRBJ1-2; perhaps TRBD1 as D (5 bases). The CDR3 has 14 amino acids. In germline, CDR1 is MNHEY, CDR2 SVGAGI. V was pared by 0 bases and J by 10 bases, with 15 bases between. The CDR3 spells CASSYSGGGFDYTF. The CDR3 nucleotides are TGTGCCAGCAGTTACTCGGGGGGAGGATTTGACTACACCTTC.

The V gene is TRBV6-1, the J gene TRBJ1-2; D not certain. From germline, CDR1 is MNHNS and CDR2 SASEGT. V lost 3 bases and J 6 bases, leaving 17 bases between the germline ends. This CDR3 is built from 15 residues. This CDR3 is CASSEDWSAVNGYTF. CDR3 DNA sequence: TGTGCCAGCAGTGAGGATTGGTCAGCTGTGAATGGCTACACCTTC.

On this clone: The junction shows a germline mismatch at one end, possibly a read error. CDR3: CASSQGGPIEDF. The CDR3 nucleotides read TGTGCCAGCAGCCAAGGCGGCCCAATAGAGGACTTC. V gene TRBV4-2 combines with J gene TRBJ2-5; no firm D call. The CDR3 loop spans 12 amino acids. Germline assignment: CDR1 LGHNA and CDR2 YNFKEQ.

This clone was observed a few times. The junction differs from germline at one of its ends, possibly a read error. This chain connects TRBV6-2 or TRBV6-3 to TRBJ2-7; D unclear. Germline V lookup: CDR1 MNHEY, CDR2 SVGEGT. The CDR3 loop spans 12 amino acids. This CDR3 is CASSSLGVWSDF. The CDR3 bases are TGTGCCAGCAGTTCTTTAGGTGTGTGGTCGGACTTC.

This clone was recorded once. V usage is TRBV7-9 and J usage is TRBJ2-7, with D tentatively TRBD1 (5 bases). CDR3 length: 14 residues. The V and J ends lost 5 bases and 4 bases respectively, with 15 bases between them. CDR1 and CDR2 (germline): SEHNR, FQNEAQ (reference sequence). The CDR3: CASSATGRGYEQYF. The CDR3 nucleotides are TGTGCCAGCAGCGCCACAGGAAGGGGTTACGAGCAGTACTTC.

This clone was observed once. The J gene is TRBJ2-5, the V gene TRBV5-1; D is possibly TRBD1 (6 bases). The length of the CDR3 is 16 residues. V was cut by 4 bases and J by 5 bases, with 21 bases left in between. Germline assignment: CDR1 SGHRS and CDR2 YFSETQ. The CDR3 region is CASSAPRGRRGETQYF. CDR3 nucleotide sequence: TGCGCCAGCAGCGCCCCCAGGGGCCGAAGGGGGGAGACCCAGTACTTC.

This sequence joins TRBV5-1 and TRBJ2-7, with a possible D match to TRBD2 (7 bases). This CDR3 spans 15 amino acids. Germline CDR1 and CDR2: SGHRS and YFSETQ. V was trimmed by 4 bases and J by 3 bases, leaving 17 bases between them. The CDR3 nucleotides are TGCGCCAGCAGCCGGGAGGCGGGGGCCCTCTACGAGCAGTACTTC. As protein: CASSREAGALYEQYF.

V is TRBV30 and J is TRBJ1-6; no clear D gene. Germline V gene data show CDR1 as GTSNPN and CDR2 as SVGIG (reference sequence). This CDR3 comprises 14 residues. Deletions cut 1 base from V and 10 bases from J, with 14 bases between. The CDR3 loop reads CAWSGLGADSPLHF. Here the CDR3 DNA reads TGTGCCTGGAGTGGTCTGGGTGCCGACTCACCCCTCCACTTT.

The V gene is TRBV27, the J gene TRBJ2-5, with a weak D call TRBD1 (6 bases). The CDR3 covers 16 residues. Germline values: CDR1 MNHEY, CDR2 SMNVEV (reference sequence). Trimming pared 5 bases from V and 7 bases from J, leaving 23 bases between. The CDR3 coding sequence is TGTGCCAGCAGTCCTAGCCCCACAGGGCGAATGGTGACCCAGTACTTC. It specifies CASSPSPTGRMVTQYF.

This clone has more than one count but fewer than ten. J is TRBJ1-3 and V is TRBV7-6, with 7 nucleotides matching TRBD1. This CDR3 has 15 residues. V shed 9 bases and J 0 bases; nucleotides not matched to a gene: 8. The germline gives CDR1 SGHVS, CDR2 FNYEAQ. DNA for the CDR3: TGTGCCAGTACAGAGACAGGGAACTCTGGAAACACCATATATTTT. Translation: CASTETGNSGNTIYF.

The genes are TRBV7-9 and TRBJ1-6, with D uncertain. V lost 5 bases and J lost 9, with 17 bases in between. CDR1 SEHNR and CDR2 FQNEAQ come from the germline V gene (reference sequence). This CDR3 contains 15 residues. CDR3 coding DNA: TGTGCCAGCAGCCTCATTGAGGCCTCCGCTTCACCCCTCCACTTT. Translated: CASSLIEASASPLHF.

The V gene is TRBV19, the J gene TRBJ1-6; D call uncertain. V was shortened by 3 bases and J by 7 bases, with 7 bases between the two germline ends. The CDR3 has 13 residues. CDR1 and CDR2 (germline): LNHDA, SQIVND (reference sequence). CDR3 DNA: TGTGCCAGTAGTATTACTATGAATTCACCCCTCCACTTT. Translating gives CASSITMNSPLHF.